Detailed here is one TCR beta chain. These data belong to a study of tumor-infiltrating lymphocytes in oesophageal squamous cell carcinoma. The CDR3 consists of 14 residues. Germline V CDR1 and CDR2: MNHGY, SAAAGT. The ends were cut back, 0 bases at V and 9 bases at J, with 12 bases in the middle. TCRdb itself ran the PCR reads through MiXCR, one entry per CDR3 protein. The sample includes about 12,000 distinct CDR3 sequences, more than 55% of them seen just once. The V gene is TRBV6-8, the J gene TRBJ2-1, with D perhaps TRBD2 (5 bases). This sequence was found in a female donor with esophageal squamous cell carcinoma. The sample taken for sequencing was esophageal tumor tissue. The CDR3 coding sequence is TGTGCCAGCAGTTACTCGGCTAGCTGGGGTGAGCAGTTCTTC. Its translation is CASSYSASWGEQFF.